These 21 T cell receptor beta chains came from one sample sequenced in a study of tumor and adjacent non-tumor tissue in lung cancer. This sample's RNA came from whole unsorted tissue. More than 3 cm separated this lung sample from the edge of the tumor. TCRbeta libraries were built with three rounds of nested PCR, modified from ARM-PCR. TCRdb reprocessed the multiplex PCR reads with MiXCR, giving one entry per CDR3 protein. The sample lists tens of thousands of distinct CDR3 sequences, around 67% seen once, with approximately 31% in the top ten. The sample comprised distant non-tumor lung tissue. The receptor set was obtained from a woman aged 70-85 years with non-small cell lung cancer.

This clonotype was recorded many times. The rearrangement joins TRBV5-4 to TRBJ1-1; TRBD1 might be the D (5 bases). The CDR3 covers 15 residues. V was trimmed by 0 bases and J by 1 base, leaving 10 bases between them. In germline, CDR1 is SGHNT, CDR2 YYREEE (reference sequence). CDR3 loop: CASSLGAGGNTEAFF. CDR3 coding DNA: TGTGCCAGCAGCTTGGGAGCGGGGGGGAACACTGAAGCTTTCTTT.

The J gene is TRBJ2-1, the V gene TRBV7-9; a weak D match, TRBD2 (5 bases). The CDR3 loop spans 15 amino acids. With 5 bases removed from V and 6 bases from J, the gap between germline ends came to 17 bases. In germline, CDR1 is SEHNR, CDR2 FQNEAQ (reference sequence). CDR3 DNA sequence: TGTGCCAGCAGCACCCTAGCAGTAAACACCAATGAGCAGTTCTTC. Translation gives CASSTLAVNTNEQFF.

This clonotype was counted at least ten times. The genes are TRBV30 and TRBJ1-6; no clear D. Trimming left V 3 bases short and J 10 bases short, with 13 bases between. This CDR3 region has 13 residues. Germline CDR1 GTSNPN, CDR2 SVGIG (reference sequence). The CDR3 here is CAWSVASRSPLHF. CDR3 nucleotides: TGTGCCTGGAGCGTGGCCAGTCGCTCACCCCTCCACTTT. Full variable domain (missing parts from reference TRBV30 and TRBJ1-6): SQTIHQWPATLVQPVGSPLSLECTVEGTSNPNLYWYRQAAGRGLQLLFYSVGIGQISSEVPQNLSASRPQDRQFILSSKKLLLSDSGFYLCAWSVASRSPLHFGNGTRLTVT.

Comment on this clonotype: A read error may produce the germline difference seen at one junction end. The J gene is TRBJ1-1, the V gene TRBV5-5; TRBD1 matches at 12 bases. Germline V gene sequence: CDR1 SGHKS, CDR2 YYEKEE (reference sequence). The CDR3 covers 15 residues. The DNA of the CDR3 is TGTGCCATCAGCAGGGACAGGGGGCTTCCTACTGAAGCTTCCTTT. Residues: CAISRDRGLPTEASF.

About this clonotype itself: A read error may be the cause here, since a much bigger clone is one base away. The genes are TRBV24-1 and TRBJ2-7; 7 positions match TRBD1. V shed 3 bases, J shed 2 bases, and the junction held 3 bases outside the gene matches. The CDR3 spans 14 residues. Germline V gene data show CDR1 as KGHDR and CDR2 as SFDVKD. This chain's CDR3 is CATSDATGTYEQYF. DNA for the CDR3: TGTGCCACCAGTGATGCGACAGGGACCTACGAGCAGTACTTC.

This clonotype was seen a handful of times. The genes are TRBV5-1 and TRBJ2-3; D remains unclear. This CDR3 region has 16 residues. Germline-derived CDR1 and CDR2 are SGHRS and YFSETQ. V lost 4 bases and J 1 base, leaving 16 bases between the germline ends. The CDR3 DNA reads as TGCGCCAGCAGCCCTCTTGGGATTGGTGGCACAGATACGCAGTATTTT. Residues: CASSPLGIGGTDTQYF.

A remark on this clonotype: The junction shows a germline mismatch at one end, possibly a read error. The CDR3 nucleotides read TGCAGCCTCAGTCTTAGTGGGGGCAATGAGCGGTTCTTC. Protein product: CSLSLSGGNERFF. The rearrangement joins TRBV29-1 to TRBJ2-1; weak D call: TRBD1 (6 bases). The CDR3 runs 13 residues. CDR1 SQVTM and CDR2 ANQGSEA come from the germline V gene.

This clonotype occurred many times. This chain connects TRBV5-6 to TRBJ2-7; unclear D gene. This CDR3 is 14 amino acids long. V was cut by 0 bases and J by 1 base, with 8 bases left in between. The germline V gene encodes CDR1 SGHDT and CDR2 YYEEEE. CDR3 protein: CASSLDYTSYEQYF. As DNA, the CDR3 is TGTGCCAGCAGCTTGGACTACACTTCCTACGAGCAGTACTTC. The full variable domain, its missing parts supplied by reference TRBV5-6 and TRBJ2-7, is DAGVTQSPTHLIKTRGQQVTLRCSPKSGHDTVSWYQQALGQGPQFIFQYYEEEERQRGNFPDRFSGHQFPNYSSELNVNALLLGDSALYLCASSLDYTSYEQYFGPGTRLTVT.

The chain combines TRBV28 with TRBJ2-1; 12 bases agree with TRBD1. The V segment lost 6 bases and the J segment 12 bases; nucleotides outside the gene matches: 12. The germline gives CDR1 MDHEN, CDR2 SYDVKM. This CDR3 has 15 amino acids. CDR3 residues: CASSRPGTGGDGQFF. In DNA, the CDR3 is TGTGCCAGCAGCCGACCCGGGACAGGGGGCGATGGGCAGTTCTTC.

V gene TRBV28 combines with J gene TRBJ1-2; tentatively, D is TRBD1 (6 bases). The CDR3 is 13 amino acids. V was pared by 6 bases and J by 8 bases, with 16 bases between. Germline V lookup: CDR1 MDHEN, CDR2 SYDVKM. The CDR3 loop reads CASRSGGANGYTF. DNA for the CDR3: TGTGCCAGCAGGAGTGGGGGGGCAAACGGCTACACCTTC.

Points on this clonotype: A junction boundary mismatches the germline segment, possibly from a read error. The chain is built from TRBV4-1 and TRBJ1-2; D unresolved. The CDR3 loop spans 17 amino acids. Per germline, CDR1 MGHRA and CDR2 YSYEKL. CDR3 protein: CASSQSTAVPLNCGYTF. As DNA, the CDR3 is TGCGCCAGCAGCCAATCAACCGCAGTTCCCCTTAACTGTGGCTACACCTTT.

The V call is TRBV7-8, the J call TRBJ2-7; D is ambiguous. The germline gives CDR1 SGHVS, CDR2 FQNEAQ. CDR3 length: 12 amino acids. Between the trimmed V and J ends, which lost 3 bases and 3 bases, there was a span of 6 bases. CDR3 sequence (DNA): TGTGCCAGCAGCTTGGCCCACTACGAGCAGTACTTC. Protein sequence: CASSLAHYEQYF.

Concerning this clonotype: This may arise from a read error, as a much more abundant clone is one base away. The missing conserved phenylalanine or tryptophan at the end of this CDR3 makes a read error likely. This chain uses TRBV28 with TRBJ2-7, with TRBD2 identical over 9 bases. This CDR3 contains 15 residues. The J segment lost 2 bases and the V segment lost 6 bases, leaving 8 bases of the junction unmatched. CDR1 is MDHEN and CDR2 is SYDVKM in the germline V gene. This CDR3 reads CASSQTSGSPYEQYY. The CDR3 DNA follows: TGTGCCAGCAGCCAGACTAGCGGATCGCCCTACGAGCAGTACTAC.

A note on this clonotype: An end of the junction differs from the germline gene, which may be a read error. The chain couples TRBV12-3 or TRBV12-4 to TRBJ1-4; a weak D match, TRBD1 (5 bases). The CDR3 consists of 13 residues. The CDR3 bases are TGTGCCAGCAAACGGGGCTCTAATGAAAGACTGTTTTTC. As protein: CASKRGSNERLFF.

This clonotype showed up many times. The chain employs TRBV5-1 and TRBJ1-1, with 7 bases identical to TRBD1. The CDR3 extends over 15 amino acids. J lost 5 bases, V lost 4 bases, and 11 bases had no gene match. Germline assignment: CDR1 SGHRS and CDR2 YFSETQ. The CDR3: CASSNPGQRRTEAFF. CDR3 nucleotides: TGCGCCAGCAGCAATCCGGGACAGCGGAGAACTGAAGCTTTCTTT.

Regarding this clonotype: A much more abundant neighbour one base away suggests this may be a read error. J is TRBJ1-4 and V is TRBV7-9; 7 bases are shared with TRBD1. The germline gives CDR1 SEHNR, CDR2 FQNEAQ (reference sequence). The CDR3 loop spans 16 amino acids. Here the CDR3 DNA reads TGTGCCAGCTGCTTGGGAAACGGACAGGTTAATGAAAAACTGTTTTTT. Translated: CASCLGNGQVNEKLFF. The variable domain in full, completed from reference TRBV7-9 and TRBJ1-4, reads DTGVSQNPRHKITKRGQNVTFRCDPISEHNRLYWYRQTLGQGPEFLTYFQNEAQLEKSRLLSDRFSAERPKGSFSTLEIQRTEQGDSAMYLCASCLGNGQVNEKLFFGSGTQLSVL.

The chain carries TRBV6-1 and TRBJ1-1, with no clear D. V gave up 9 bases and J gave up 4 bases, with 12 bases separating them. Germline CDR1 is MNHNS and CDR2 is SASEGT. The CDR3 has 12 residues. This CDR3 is CASRPLATEAFF. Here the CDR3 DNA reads TGTGCCAGTAGGCCATTAGCCACTGAAGCTTTCTTT.

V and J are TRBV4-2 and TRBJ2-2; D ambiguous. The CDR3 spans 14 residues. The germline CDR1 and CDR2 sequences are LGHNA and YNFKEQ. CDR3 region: CTSSQEIHTGELFF. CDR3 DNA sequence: TGTACAAGCAGCCAAGAAATCCACACCGGGGAGCTGTTTTTT.

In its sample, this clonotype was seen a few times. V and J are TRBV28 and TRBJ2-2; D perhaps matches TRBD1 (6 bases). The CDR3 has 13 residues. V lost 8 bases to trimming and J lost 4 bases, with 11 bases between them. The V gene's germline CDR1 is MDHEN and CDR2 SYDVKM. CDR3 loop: CASGKDSTGELFF. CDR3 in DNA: TGTGCCAGCGGCAAGGACAGCACCGGGGAGCTGTTTTTT.

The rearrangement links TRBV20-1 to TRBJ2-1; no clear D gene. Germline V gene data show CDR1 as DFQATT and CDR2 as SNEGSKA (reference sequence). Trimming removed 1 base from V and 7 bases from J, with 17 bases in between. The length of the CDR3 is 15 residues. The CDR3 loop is CSARVVSAPVNEQFF. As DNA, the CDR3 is TGCAGTGCTAGAGTTGTAAGCGCCCCCGTGAATGAGCAGTTCTTC.

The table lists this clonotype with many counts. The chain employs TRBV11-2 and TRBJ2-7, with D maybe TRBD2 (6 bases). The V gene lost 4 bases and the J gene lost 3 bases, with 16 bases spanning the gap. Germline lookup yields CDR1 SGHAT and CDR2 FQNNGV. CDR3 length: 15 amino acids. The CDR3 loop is CASSWGGGYNYEQYF. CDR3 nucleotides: TGTGCCAGCAGCTGGGGTGGGGGGTATAACTACGAGCAGTACTTC.